What follows describes a single T cell receptor (beta chain). iRepertoire HTBI primers and Arm-PCR of CDR3 regions built TCR beta libraries. Via MiXCR, TCRdb re-called the multiplex PCR reads, giving one row per CDR3 protein. The table lists 400,000 to 500,000 distinct CDR3 sequences, approximately 15% of them singletons. V shed 8 bases and J 6 bases; nucleotides not matched to a gene: 6. Germline CDR1 and CDR2: SQVTM and ANQGSEA. CDR3 length: 13 amino acids. This entry is derived from a study of regulatory T cells in long-lasting Graves disease. As to time point: newly diagnosed GD, antithyroid drugs for less than 3 months. Making the TCR library involved RNA that had been extracted from PBMCs. These data are also associated with another study on T cells in Graves' hyperthyroidism and ophthalmopathy. That paper adds: Ophthalmopathy and stable hyperthyroidism were told apart by a 13 V-J model.

Sequenced material: peripheral blood mononuclear cells (PBMCs), taken at new diagnosis, from a patient treated with antithyroid drugs. The chain couples TRBV29-1 to TRBJ2-1, with TRBD2 identical over 11 bases. The receptor was isolated from a middle-aged woman with Graves disease. CDR3: CSYTSGSINEQFF. The CDR3 nucleotides are TGCAGCTACACTAGCGGGAGTATCAATGAGCAGTTCTTC.